Below, 4 T cell receptor beta chains from the same sample are listed, as sequenced in a study of technical replicates of blood from a handful of donors. TCRdb keeps only in-frame clones here, not all; method: immunoSEQ multiplex PCR. The sample shows 78,000 or so clones, around 91% of them seen only once. The sequenced material came from T cells isolated from PBMCs. These receptors were collected from a human donor in good health. Some clones in this sample may be carry-over from other donors' samples.

The V gene is TRBV1, the J gene TRBJ1-6. TRBV1 is shown as a pseudogene. This CDR3 is built from 15 residues. The CDR3 region is CTSSQEYERDSPLHF. The CDR3 DNA sequence: TGCACCAGCAGCCAAGAGTACGAGCGGGATTCACCCCTCCACTTT.

V is TRBV30 and J is TRBJ2-1; TRBD1 matches 7 bases. V was pared by 4 bases and J by 0 bases, with 9 bases of the junction left unmatched. Germline V CDR1 and CDR2: GTSNPN, SVGIG (reference sequence). The CDR3 loop spans 16 amino acids. The CDR3 nucleotides read TGTGCCTGGACTCGGGACAGTTTTAGCTCCTACAATGAGCAGTTCTTC. Amino acid sequence: CAWTRDSFSSYNEQFF.

The V call is TRBV11-2, the J call TRBJ1-2, with D tentatively TRBD1 (5 bases). Per germline, CDR1 SGHAT and CDR2 FQNNGV. Trimming stripped 5 bases from V and 5 bases from J, with 21 bases between. This CDR3 is built from 16 residues. CDR3 DNA sequence: TGTGCCAGCAGCAAACCAGACAGTTTGGGGAAGTATGGCTACACCTTC. Its protein product is CASSKPDSLGKYGYTF.

This sequence joins TRBV28 and TRBJ2-5, with 13 bases aligning to TRBD2. CDR1 is MDHEN and CDR2 is SYDVKM in the germline V gene. With 3 bases clipped from V and 4 bases from J, the junction kept 11 bases outside the gene matches. This CDR3 region has 18 residues. DNA of the CDR3: TGTGCCAGCAGTTTCGGGGAAGCCGGGACTAGCGGGATAGAGACCCAGTACTTC. It specifies CASSFGEAGTSGIETQYF.